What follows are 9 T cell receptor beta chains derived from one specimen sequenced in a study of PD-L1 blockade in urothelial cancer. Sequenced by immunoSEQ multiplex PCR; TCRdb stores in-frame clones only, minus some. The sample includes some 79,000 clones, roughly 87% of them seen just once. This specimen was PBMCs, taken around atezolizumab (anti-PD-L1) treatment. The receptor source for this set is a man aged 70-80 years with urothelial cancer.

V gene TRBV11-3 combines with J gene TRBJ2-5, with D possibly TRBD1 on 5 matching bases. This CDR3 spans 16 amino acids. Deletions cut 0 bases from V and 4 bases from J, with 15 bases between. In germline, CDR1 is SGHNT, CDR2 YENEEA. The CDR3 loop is CASSLDTLQGPETQYF. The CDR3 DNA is TGTGCCAGCAGCTTAGATACTCTCCAGGGCCCAGAGACCCAGTACTTC.

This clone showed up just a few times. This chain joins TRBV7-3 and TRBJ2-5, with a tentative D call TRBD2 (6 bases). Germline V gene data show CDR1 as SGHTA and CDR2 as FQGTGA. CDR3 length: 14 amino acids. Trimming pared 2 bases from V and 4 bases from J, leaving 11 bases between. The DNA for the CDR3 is TGTGCCAGCAGCTTATACGGGGGACCAGAGACCCAGTACTTC. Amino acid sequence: CASSLYGGPETQYF. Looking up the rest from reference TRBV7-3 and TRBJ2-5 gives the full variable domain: GAGVSQTPSNKVTEKGKYVELRCDPISGHTALYWYRQSLGQGPEFLIYFQGTGAADDSGLPNDRFFAVRPEGSVSTLKIQRTERGDSAVYLCASSLYGGPETQYFGPGTRLLVL.

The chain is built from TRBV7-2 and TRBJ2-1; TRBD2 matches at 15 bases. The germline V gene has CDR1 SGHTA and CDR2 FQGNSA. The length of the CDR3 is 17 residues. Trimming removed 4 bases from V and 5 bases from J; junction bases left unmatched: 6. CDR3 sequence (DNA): TGTGCCAGCAGCTCCTTCGGGACTAGCGGGAGGCACAATGAGCAGTTCTTC. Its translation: CASSSFGTSGRHNEQFF.

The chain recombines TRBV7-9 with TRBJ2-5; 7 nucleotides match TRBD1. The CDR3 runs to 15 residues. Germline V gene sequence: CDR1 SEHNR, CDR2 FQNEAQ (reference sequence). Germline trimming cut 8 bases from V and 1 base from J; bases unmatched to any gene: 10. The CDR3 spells CASGASGQSQETQYF. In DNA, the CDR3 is TGTGCCAGCGGGGCCTCGGGACAGTCCCAAGAGACCCAGTACTTC. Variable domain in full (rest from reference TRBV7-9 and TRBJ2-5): DTGVSQNPRHKITKRGQNVTFRCDPISEHNRLYWYRQTLGQGPEFLTYFQNEAQLEKSRLLSDRFSAERPKGSFSTLEIQRTEQGDSAMYLCASGASGQSQETQYFGPGTRLLVL.

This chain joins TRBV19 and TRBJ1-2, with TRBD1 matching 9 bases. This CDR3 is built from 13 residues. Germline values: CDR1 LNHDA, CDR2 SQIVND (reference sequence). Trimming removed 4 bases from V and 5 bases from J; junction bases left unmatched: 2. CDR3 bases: TGTGCCAGTAGTACCGGGACAGGGTATGGCTACACCTTC. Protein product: CASSTGTGYGYTF.

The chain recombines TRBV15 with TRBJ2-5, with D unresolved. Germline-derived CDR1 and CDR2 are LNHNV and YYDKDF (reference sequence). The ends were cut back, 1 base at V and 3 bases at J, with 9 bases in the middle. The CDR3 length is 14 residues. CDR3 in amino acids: CATSRAPTEETQYF. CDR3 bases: TGTGCCACCAGCAGAGCCCCGACTGAAGAGACCCAGTACTTC.

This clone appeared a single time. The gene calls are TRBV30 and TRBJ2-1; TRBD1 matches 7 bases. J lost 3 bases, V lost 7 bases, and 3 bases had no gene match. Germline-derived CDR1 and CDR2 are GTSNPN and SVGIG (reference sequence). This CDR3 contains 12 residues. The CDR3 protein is CALGQYYNEQFF. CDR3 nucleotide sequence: TGTGCCTTGGGACAGTACTACAATGAGCAGTTCTTC.

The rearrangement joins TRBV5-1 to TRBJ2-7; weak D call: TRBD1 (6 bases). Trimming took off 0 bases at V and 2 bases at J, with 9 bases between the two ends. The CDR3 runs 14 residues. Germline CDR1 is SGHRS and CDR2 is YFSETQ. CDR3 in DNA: TGCGCCAGCAGCTTGGCAGGGGTTCCCTACGAGCAGTACTTC. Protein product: CASSLAGVPYEQYF.

The CDR3 spells CASSIKSLPRTVPTEAFF. CDR3 nucleotides: TGTGCCAGTAGTATAAAATCCCTCCCGCGGACAGTCCCAACTGAAGCTTTCTTT. This chain uses TRBV19 with TRBJ1-1; D is perhaps TRBD1 (6 bases). Germline V gene data show CDR1 as LNHDA and CDR2 as SQIVND (reference sequence). Trimming cost V 2 bases and J 5 bases, with 24 bases left between them. CDR3 size: 18 residues.